The sequence of this T cell receptor beta chain was determined in a study of shared clonotypes between healthy human individuals. Findings and limits, study-wide: The study found roughly 5% of naive CD4 clonotypes shared across a handful of donors. A small donor pool kept down the genetic and exposure-history diversity that was represented.

Deep level was the assay's run setting. Repertoires were generated with immunoSEQ multiplex PCR, while TCRdb's copy carries only in-frame clones and drops some. The sample lists around 2,000,000 clones, roughly 94% occurring once. A CD45RA+ naive subset and a CD45RA-negative memory subset were split from CD4+ cells. In regard to this clone: Its cognate antigen is unknown.

The clonotype comes from a man aged 18 to 30 in good health. Sequencing was carried out using naive CD4+ T cells sorted from blood. Subset of the sample: CD45RA+ positively selected.

The CDR3 loop is CAHRTGGINTEAFF. CDR3 coding DNA: TGTGCCCATAGGACAGGGGGTATTAACACTGAAGCTTTCTTT. V and J are TRBV6-1 and TRBJ1-1; 10 bases line up with TRBD1. The V and J ends lost 11 bases and 2 bases, in that order; junction bases with no gene match: 8. The CDR3 loop spans 14 amino acids. The germline V gene encodes CDR1 MNHNS and CDR2 SASEGT.